Listed here are 32 T cell receptor beta chains from one sample, sequenced in a study of shared clonotypes between healthy human individuals. Only in-frame clones appear in the TCRdb table, and some are missing; sequencing was by immunoSEQ multiplex PCR. The sample has 850,000 to 1,100,000 clones; 70% to 80% are singletons. The sequencing input was memory CD4+ T cells from PBMCs. Subset specified: CD45RA-negative fraction. Receptors were obtained from a man between 18 and 29 years old in good health. Some clones in this sample may be carry-over from other donors' samples.

The CDR3 sequence is CAWNPIRPGAYEQYF. The CDR3 nucleotides are TGTGCCTGGAACCCCATCCGCCCGGGAGCTTACGAGCAGTACTTC. The rearrangement joins TRBV30 to TRBJ2-7; possible D gene TRBD2, 6 bases. CDR3 length: 15 residues. Germline CDR1 reads GTSNPN; CDR2 reads SVGIG (reference sequence). V was cut by 4 bases and J by 4 bases, with 20 bases left in between.

A note on this clone: A clone one base away is much larger, so this may be a read error. The sample contains more than one DNA sequence encoding this CDR3. The CDR3 sequence is CASSLFQNTGELFF. CDR3 sequence (DNA): TGTGCCAGCAGCTTATTTCAGAACACCGGTGAGCTGTTTTTT. V gene TRBV11-2 combines with J gene TRBJ2-2; D gene uncertain. This CDR3 region has 14 residues. Germline CDR1 SGHAT, CDR2 FQNNGV.

V gene TRBV6-5 combines with J gene TRBJ2-3; D is ambiguous. This CDR3 is 14 amino acids long. V shed 5 bases and J shed 0 bases, with 9 bases lying between them. CDR1 is MNHEY and CDR2 is SVGAGI in the germline V gene. The CDR3 sequence: CASSVWLSTDTQYF. Here the CDR3 DNA reads TGTGCCAGCAGTGTCTGGCTGAGCACAGATACGCAGTATTTT.

V gene TRBV20-1 combines with J gene TRBJ2-7; D may be TRBD2 (7 bases). Germline CDR1 reads DFQATT; CDR2 reads SNEGSKA (reference sequence). Trimming shortened V by 6 bases and J by 7 bases, and 10 bases separated the two germline ends. The CDR3 has 10 amino acids. CDR3 bases: TGCAGTGCGGGGGGGCGGGAGCAGTACTTC. It is translated as CSAGGREQYF.

This clone occurred once. The J gene is TRBJ1-5, the V gene TRBV19, with a possible D match to TRBD1 (5 bases). From germline, CDR1 is LNHDA and CDR2 SQIVND (reference sequence). V dropped 6 bases and J dropped 5 bases, with 11 bases sitting between them. This CDR3 is 13 amino acids long. CDR3 sequence: CASSFDSYQPQHF. CDR3 coding DNA: TGTGCCAGTAGCTTCGACAGTTATCAGCCCCAGCATTTT.

The CDR3 DNA reads TGTGCCAGCAGCCCACCGGGGAGTGGGACTGGGGCCAACGTCCTGACTTTC. Translating it yields CASSPPGSGTGANVLTF. This chain links TRBV7-2 with TRBJ2-6; possibly TRBD2 for D (5 bases). This CDR3 has 17 residues. Germline V CDR1 and CDR2: SGHTA, FQGNSA. V lost 5 bases to trimming and J lost 2 bases, with 16 bases between them.

V usage is TRBV2 and J usage is TRBJ2-7; D possibly matches TRBD1 or TRBD2 (5 bases each). Germline loops: CDR1 SNHLY, CDR2 FYNNEI. V was cut by 7 bases and J by 3 bases, with 13 bases left in between. CDR3 length: 13 amino acids. Here the CDR3 DNA reads TGTGCCAGCAAGGGAGAGGGGTTCTACGAGCAGTACTTC. Translating gives CASKGEGFYEQYF.

This sequence joins TRBV7-2 and TRBJ1-2, with a weak D call TRBD1 (6 bases). Germline V gives CDR1 SGHTA, CDR2 FQGNSA. V was shortened by 3 bases and J by 4 bases, with 9 bases between the two germline ends. There are 13 residues in the CDR3. The CDR3 loop reads CASSFRTAYGYTF. CDR3 in DNA: TGTGCCAGCAGCTTCAGGACAGCCTATGGCTACACCTTC.

This clone is a singleton in its sample. V usage is TRBV6-5 and J usage is TRBJ1-3; TRBD1 aligns across 9 bases. The CDR3 is 16 residues long. With V trimmed by 4 bases and J by 0 bases, 4 bases remained unmatched. Germline V gene lookup returns CDR1 MNHEY and CDR2 SVGAGI. This CDR3 reads CASSLQGAYSGNTIYF. The CDR3 DNA is TGTGCCAGCAGTTTACAGGGGGCGTACTCTGGAAACACCATATATTTT.

A single count supports this clone. The chain uses TRBV9 and TRBJ2-3, with 7 bases identical to TRBD2. The length of the CDR3 is 19 residues. Germline V gene data show CDR1 as SGDLS and CDR2 as YYNGEE. The V gene end was trimmed by 4 bases and the J gene end by 0 bases; junction bases not matched to a gene: 17. The CDR3 region has the DNA TGTGCCAGCAGCCCACCCTACGGGCAGGGAGGGTCGAGCACAGATACGCAGTATTTT. As protein: CASSPPYGQGGSSTDTQYF.

The rearrangement uses TRBV6-1 and TRBJ2-7, with 9 bases identical to TRBD1. V was pared by 6 bases and J by 5 bases, with 8 bases of the junction left unmatched. CDR1 and CDR2 (germline): MNHNS, SASEGT. This CDR3 contains 14 residues. Here the CDR3 DNA reads TGTGCCAGCAGGGGGACAGGGCTCAGGGACGAGCAGTACTTC. Translating gives CASRGTGLRDEQYF.

The rearrangement links TRBV5-4 to TRBJ2-7; 8 nucleotides agree with TRBD1. The CDR3 length is 14 residues. Trimming removed 1 base from V and 2 bases from J; junction bases left unmatched: 2. CDR1 and CDR2 (germline): SGHNT, YYREEE (reference sequence). CDR3 nucleotide sequence: TGTGCCAGCAGCTTGACAGGGGGGACCTACGAGCAGTACTTC. Protein sequence: CASSLTGGTYEQYF. The entire variable domain, with the rest obtained from reference TRBV5-4 and TRBJ2-7, is as follows: ETGVTQSPTHLIKTRGQQVTLRCSSQSGHNTVSWYQQALGQGPQFIFQYYREEENGRGNFPPRFSGLQFPNYSSELNVNALELDDSALYLCASSLTGGTYEQYFGPGTRLTVT.

The chain couples TRBV19 to TRBJ1-4; maybe TRBD1 (6 bases). The germline V and J ends were trimmed by 11 bases and 4 bases, with 14 bases remaining between them. The germline V gene has CDR1 LNHDA and CDR2 SQIVND (reference sequence). The CDR3 spans 13 residues. CDR3 residues: CASQGLINEKLFF. The CDR3 bases are TGTGCCTCCCAGGGGCTGATTAATGAAAAACTGTTTTTT.

The rearrangement joins TRBV29-1 to TRBJ2-7; no clear D gene. Germline V CDR1 and CDR2: SQVTM, ANQGSEA. The V gene lost 4 bases and the J gene lost 3 bases, with 7 bases spanning the gap. The CDR3 runs to 11 residues. CDR3 protein: CSVGASYEQYF. The CDR3 bases are TGCAGCGTTGGGGCGAGCTACGAGCAGTACTTC.

This clone has only one observation. This rearrangement joins TRBV7-2 to TRBJ1-5; unclear D gene. With 2 bases removed from V and 2 bases from J, the gap between germline ends came to 16 bases. CDR1 is SGHTA and CDR2 is FQGNSA in the germline V gene. The CDR3 extends over 17 amino acids. The CDR3 reads CASSLYRGGSGNQPQHF. CDR3 DNA: TGTGCCAGCAGCTTATATCGCGGAGGGAGTGGCAATCAGCCCCAGCATTTT. The full variable domain, with the rest looked up from reference TRBV7-2 and TRBJ1-5, is GAGVSQSPSNKVTEKGKDVELRCDPISGHTALYWYRQSLGQGLEFLIYFQGNSAPDKSGLPSDRFSAERTGGSVSTLTIQRTQQEDSAVYLCASSLYRGGSGNQPQHFGDGTRLSIL.

V gene TRBV9 combines with J gene TRBJ2-2; unclear D gene. V lost 0 bases and J lost 8, with 14 bases in between. The CDR3 runs 15 residues. The germline V gene encodes CDR1 SGDLS and CDR2 YYNGEE. Here the CDR3 reads CASSVASSGGGELFF. In DNA, the CDR3 is TGTGCCAGCAGCGTAGCGTCTAGTGGTGGAGGGGAGCTGTTTTTT.

Turning to this clone: This sample includes further DNA sequences coding for the same CDR3. The chain combines TRBV2 with TRBJ2-1, with 7 nucleotides matching TRBD1. The CDR3 length is 14 residues. The V gene end was trimmed by 6 bases and the J gene end by 1 base; junction bases not matched to a gene: 3. Germline V gives CDR1 SNHLY, CDR2 FYNNEI. In DNA, the CDR3 is TGTGCCAGCAGCCGGGACAGTTCCTACAATGAGCAGTTCTTC. This encodes CASSRDSSYNEQFF.

The chain is built from TRBV7-2 and TRBJ2-3, with 8 nucleotides matching TRBD1. The trim removed 3 bases at V and 7 bases at J, leaving 6 bases unmatched. Germline CDR1 and CDR2: SGHTA and FQGNSA. The CDR3 is made up of 14 amino acids. CDR3 protein: CASSFGTGPYTQYF. CDR3 bases: TGTGCCAGCAGCTTCGGGACAGGACCCTATACGCAGTATTTT.

Comment on this clone: In the same sample, other DNA sequences code for this CDR3. This chain uses TRBV28 with TRBJ1-5, with D possibly TRBD1 on 5 matching bases. The CDR3 runs to 13 residues. CDR1 and CDR2 from the germline V gene are MDHEN and SYDVKM. The ends were cut back, 6 bases at V and 5 bases at J, with 11 bases in the middle. The CDR3 protein is CASRQGGDQPQHF. The CDR3, as DNA: TGTGCCAGCAGGCAGGGAGGCGATCAGCCCCAGCATTTT.

The chain links TRBV4-2 to TRBJ1-2; the D gene is possibly TRBD1 (5 bases). The germline V and J ends were trimmed by 4 bases and 3 bases, with 9 bases remaining between them. CDR3 length: 13 amino acids. Germline V gives CDR1 LGHNA, CDR2 YNFKEQ. CDR3 sequence (DNA): TGTGCCAGCAGCCCTGGGGCTGACTATGGCTACACCTTC. Translation gives CASSPGADYGYTF.

The V gene is TRBV28, the J gene TRBJ2-5, with D uncertain. From germline, CDR1 is MDHEN and CDR2 SYDVKM. The V gene lost 3 bases and the J gene lost 5 bases, with 4 bases spanning the gap. The CDR3 has 11 amino acids. In DNA, the CDR3 is TGTGCCAGCAGTTTTTATGAGACCCAGTACTTC. Translation gives CASSFYETQYF.

The chain combines TRBV6-1 with TRBJ1-5; 7 bases are shared with TRBD1. The V gene end was trimmed by 11 bases and the J gene end by 5 bases; junction bases not matched to a gene: 9. From germline, CDR1 is MNHNS and CDR2 SASEGT. This CDR3 spans 13 amino acids. This CDR3 reads CAGPGQSYQPQHF. The CDR3 nucleotides read TGTGCCGGCCCGGGACAGAGCTATCAGCCCCAGCATTTT.

With regard to this clone: This clone may be a read error of a much larger clone one base away. This chain links TRBV28 with TRBJ1-4; 11 nucleotides line up with TRBD1. The junction had 3 bases not matched to a gene; V was cut back by 5 bases and J by 7 bases. CDR1 is MDHEN, CDR2 SYDVKM, per germline. This CDR3 contains 14 residues. The CDR3 sequence is CASSRTGGGEKLFF. The CDR3 region has the DNA TGTGCCAGCAGTCGGACAGGGGGCGGTGAAAAACTGTTTTTT.

The rearrangement joins TRBV7-3 to TRBJ2-6; tentative D call: TRBD1 (6 bases). Deletions cut 5 bases from V and 2 bases from J, with 13 bases between. The CDR3 loop spans 16 amino acids. Germline CDR1 is SGHTA and CDR2 is FQGTGA. In nucleotides, the CDR3 is TGTGCCAGCAGCCCTGGGCCAGGGGCTGGGGCCAACGTCCTGACTTTC. Its protein product is CASSPGPGAGANVLTF.

The rearrangement joins TRBV7-2 to TRBJ2-5; 9 positions agree with TRBD2. V lost 5 bases and J lost 5; bases outside the gene matches: 15. Germline values: CDR1 SGHTA, CDR2 FQGNSA. The length of the CDR3 is 17 residues. In DNA form, the CDR3 reads TGTGCCAGCAGCCCAAGGACAGCGAGCGGGAGGAGGGAGACCCAGTACTTC. This encodes CASSPRTASGRRETQYF.

This clone is a singleton in its sample. This chain connects TRBV19 to TRBJ1-2; D unclear. Per the germline V gene, CDR1 is LNHDA and CDR2 is SQIVND (reference sequence). The ends were cut back, 4 bases at V and 3 bases at J, with 12 bases in the middle. The CDR3 spans 14 residues. CDR3 sequence (DNA): TGTGCCAGTAGTAACGACGGGTTGGACTATGGCTACACCTTC. Translated, it gives CASSNDGLDYGYTF.

The rearrangement uses TRBV4-2 and TRBJ2-1; D is undetermined. This CDR3 contains 15 residues. Germline V gene data show CDR1 as LGHNA and CDR2 as YNFKEQ. Trimming shortened V by 1 base and J by 3 bases, and 10 bases separated the two germline ends. The CDR3 sequence: CASSQGSEIYNEQFF. CDR3 nucleotides: TGTGCCAGCAGCCAAGGGAGCGAGATCTACAATGAGCAGTTCTTC.

The chain uses TRBV25-1 and TRBJ2-1; D gene ambiguous. CDR1 is MGHDK, CDR2 SYGVNS, per germline. CDR3 length: 14 residues. Trimming removed 6 bases at V and 4 bases at J, with 13 bases between. The CDR3 bases are TGTGCCAGCAGGGGCCTTGGGCGGTACAATGAGCAGTTCTTC. Translated, it gives CASRGLGRYNEQFF.

This clone has just a few counts. The chain carries TRBV19 and TRBJ1-1; tentative D call: TRBD1 (6 bases). The V gene lost 3 bases and the J gene lost 5 bases, with 10 bases spanning the gap. From germline, CDR1 is LNHDA and CDR2 SQIVND (reference sequence). The CDR3 is made up of 13 amino acids. The CDR3 DNA sequence: TGTGCCAGTAGTATGTACAGGGAGACTGAAGCTTTCTTT. As protein: CASSMYRETEAFF.

The rearrangement joins TRBV2 to TRBJ2-2, with a possible D match to TRBD1 (6 bases). V dropped 7 bases and J dropped 1 base, with 10 bases sitting between them. The CDR3 extends over 14 amino acids. CDR1 and CDR2 from the germline V gene are SNHLY and FYNNEI. CDR3 loop: CASKWGQNTGELFF. The CDR3 DNA reads as TGTGCCAGCAAATGGGGGCAGAACACCGGGGAGCTGTTTTTT.

The V call is TRBV2, the J call TRBJ1-2, with a possible D match to TRBD1 (6 bases). Trimming removed 4 bases at V and 4 bases at J, with 7 bases between. This CDR3 spans 12 amino acids. Looked up from germline, CDR1 is SNHLY and CDR2 is FYNNEI. The CDR3 DNA reads as TGTGCCAGCAGTGGGGACACCTATGGCTACACCTTC. Its translation: CASSGDTYGYTF.

The chain combines TRBV6-1 with TRBJ2-7; either TRBD1 or TRBD2 may fit D (5 bases each). The V and J ends lost 7 bases and 0 bases respectively, with 10 bases between them. The CDR3 is 13 residues long. The germline CDR1 and CDR2 sequences are MNHNS and SASEGT. The CDR3 DNA sequence: TGTGCCAGCACCGAGGGGAGCTCCTACGAGCAGTACTTC. Encoded protein: CASTEGSSYEQYF.